This T cell receptor beta chain came from a study of shared clonotypes between healthy human individuals. Study-wide results and caveats: Unshared clonotypes carried lower generation probabilities than those common to all four donors.

CDR1 and CDR2 (germline): SGHVS, FQNEAQ. Between the trimmed V and J ends, which lost 6 bases and 6 bases, there was a span of 12 bases. CDR3 length: 13 amino acids. As for this clone: Its matching antigen is unknown.

Profiled with immunoSEQ multiplex PCR; TCRdb holds only in-frame clones, not every one. This table holds 600,000 to 750,000 clones, 72% found once. The chain is built from TRBV7-8 and TRBJ2-1; D is uncertain. The sample consisted of memory CD4+ T cells sorted from blood. Documented subset: CD45RA-negative fraction. The sequence was collected from a woman in her 30s in good health. Written as DNA, the CDR3 is TGTGCCAGCAGTCCCCGACTGAGCAATGAGCAGTTCTTC. Translating gives CASSPRLSNEQFF.